A selection of T cell receptor beta chains follows, all from one sample in a study of cytomegalovirus exposure and HLA in healthy donors. Measured with immunoSEQ multiplex PCR; TCRdb has only the in-frame clones, and not every one. Of approximately 60,000 clones listed, roughly 94% are singletons. Sequencing input: PBMCs. The source is a young woman in good health and CMV-seronegative. CDR3s leave out the opening cysteine and the closing phenylalanine or tryptophan. A D gene is named only where the DNA matches it firmly.

V	D	J	CDR3
TRBV6-5	TRBD1	TRBJ1-5	ASRMTGDNQPQH
TRBV5-6	TRBD2	TRBJ2-5	ASSLAGGQETQY
TRBV21-1	NA	TRBJ1-5	ASRVYSNQPQH
TRBV5-1	TRBD1	TRBJ1-2	ASSATGTGNYGYT
TRBV6-6	NA	TRBJ1-1	ASTNTGTRRKAF
TRBV6-6	NA	TRBJ2-1	ASTYSPGNEQF
TRBV19	TRBD2	TRBJ2-5	ASASGGGPGPMETQY
TRBV7-9	NA	TRBJ2-7	ASSLARGGSSYEQY
TRBV28	NA	TRBJ1-1	ASSPGLYDGNTEAF
TRBV5-6	NA	TRBJ1-1	ASSSPRVSLRDTEAF
TRBV25-1	TRBD1	TRBJ1-1	ASSVKTGPNTEAF
TRBV4-1	NA	TRBJ2-7	ASSQQQQLYYEQY
TRBV12-2	NA	TRBJ2-7	ASRLVVLADSYEQY
TRBV2	NA	TRBJ1-5	ASSEAREGVYNQPQH
TRBV15	TRBD1	TRBJ2-4	ATSSGSGGRNIQY
TRBV29-1	NA	TRBJ1-1	SVLTGPGTEAF
TRBV11-2	NA	TRBJ1-2	ASSLDLMGAHGYT
TRBV4-1	NA	TRBJ1-2	ASSQNRDRKYGYT
TRBV13	NA	TRBJ2-3	ASSSSRDTQY
TRBV6-1	NA	TRBJ1-1	ASRGGAWDTEAF
TRBV7-9	NA	TRBJ1-2	ASSLPSDSYGYT
TRBV4-2	TRBD1	TRBJ2-1	ASSQDLGTGGKGDEQF
TRBV19	NA	TRBJ1-1	ASSADTGGTEAF
TRBV6-5	TRBD2	TRBJ2-2	ASNPMAGVGELF
TRBV7-9	NA	TRBJ1-5	ASSLAGAYQPQH
TRBV5-1	NA	TRBJ1-1	ASSLAVQPAEAF
TRBV9	TRBD1	TRBJ2-5	ASSPRGTGGLETQY
TRBV15	NA	TRBJ2-7	ATSRDRADSYEQY
TRBV11-3	TRBD2	TRBJ2-1	ASSLQSAGVPEQF
TRBV28	TRBD2	TRBJ2-5	ASSLFGLAGRETQY
TRBV5-5	TRBD1	TRBJ1-2	ASSWSQGDYGYT
TRBV7-9	NA	TRBJ1-3	ASSLVSFSGNTIY
TRBV19	TRBD1	TRBJ2-2	ASSISWTGYTGELF
TRBV28	NA	TRBJ1-2	ASSLPRGSYGYT
TRBV28	NA	TRBJ1-1	ATITLVNTEAF
TRBV7-3	TRBD1	TRBJ2-5	ASCPPGQGVQETQY
TRBV10-3	TRBD1	TRBJ2-7	AISGGYEQY
TRBV7-8	NA	TRBJ2-3	ASSLFNADTQY
TRBV11-2	NA	TRBJ2-1	ASSYTATAYNEQF